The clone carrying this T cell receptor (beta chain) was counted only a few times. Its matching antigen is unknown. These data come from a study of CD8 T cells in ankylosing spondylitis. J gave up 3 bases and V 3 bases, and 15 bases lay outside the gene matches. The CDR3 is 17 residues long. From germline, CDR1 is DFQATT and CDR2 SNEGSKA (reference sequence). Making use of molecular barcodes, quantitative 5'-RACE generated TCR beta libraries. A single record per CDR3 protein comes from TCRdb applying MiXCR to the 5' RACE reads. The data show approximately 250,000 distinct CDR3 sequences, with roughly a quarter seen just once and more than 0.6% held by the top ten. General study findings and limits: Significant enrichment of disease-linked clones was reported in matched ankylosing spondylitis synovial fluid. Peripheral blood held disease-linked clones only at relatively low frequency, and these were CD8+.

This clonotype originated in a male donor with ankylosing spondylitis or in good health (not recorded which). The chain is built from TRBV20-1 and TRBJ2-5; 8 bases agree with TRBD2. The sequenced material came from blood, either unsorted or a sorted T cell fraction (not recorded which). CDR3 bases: TGCAGTGCTAGCGGATCTGGGGGGCGGGGGGTAGAAGAGACCCAGTACTTC. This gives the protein CSASGSGGRGVEETQYF.